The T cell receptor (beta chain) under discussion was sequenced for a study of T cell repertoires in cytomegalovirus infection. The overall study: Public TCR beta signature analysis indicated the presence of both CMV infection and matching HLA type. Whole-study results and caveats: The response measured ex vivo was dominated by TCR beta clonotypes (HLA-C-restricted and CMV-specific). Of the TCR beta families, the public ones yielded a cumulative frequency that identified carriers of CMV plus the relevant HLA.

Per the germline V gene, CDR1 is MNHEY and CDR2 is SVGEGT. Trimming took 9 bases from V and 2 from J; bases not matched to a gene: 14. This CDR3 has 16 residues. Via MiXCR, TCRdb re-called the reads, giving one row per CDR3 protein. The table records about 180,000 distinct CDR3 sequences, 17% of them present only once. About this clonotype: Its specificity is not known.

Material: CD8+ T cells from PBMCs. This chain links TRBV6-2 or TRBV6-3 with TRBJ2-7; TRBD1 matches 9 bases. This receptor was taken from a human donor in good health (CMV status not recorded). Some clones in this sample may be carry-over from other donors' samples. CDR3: CASRGQGNLLTYEQYF. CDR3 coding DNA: TGTGCCAGTCGGGGACAGGGAAATCTCTTAACCTACGAGCAGTACTTC.